This T cell receptor beta chain originates from a study of shared clonotypes between healthy human individuals. Whole-study findings and limits: Clonotypes shared by all four sorted-subset donors had higher generation probabilities than non-shared clonotypes. Only blood was sampled, and tissue TCR repertoires likely differ from blood ones.

Trimming removed 0 bases at V and 1 base at J, with 10 bases between. The CDR3 is 16 residues long. Germline lookup yields CDR1 KGHSH and CDR2 LQKENI. Only Caucasian adults living in Nashville, Tennessee made up the donor group. About this clone: The antigen is not known.

The assay was run at deep level. TCRdb keeps only in-frame clones here, not all; method: immunoSEQ multiplex PCR. The sample has 850,000 to 1,200,000 clones; about 75% are singletons. Sequenced material: memory CD4+ T cells sorted from blood. Stated subset: CD45RA-negative fraction. This chain joins TRBV18 and TRBJ2-1; TRBD2 might be the D (6 bases). This clonotype was obtained from a man younger than 30 in good health. In nucleotides, the CDR3 is TGTGCCAGCTCACCACCCCGGGGGTTGTCCTACAATGAGCAGTTCTTC. This encodes CASSPPRGLSYNEQFF.